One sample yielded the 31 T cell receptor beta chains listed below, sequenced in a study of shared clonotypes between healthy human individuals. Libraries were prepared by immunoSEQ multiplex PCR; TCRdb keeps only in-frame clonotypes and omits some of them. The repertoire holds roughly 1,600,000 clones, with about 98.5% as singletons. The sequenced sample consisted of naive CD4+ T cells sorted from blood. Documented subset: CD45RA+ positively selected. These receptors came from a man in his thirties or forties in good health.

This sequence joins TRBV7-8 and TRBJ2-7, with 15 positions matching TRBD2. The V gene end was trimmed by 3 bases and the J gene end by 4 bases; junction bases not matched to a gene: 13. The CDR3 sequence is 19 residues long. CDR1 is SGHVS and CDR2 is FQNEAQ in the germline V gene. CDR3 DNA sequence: TGTGCCAGCAGCTTCGTGGTCGGACTAGCGGGGGGGTCTAGTTACGAGCAGTACTTC. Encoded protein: CASSFVVGLAGGSSYEQYF. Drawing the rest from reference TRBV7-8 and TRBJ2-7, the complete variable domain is GAGVSQSPRYKVAKRGQDVALRCDPISGHVSLFWYQQALGQGPEFLTYFQNEAQLDKSGLPSDRFFAERPEGSVSTLKIQRTQQEDSAVYLCASSFVVGLAGGSSYEQYFGPGTRLTVT.

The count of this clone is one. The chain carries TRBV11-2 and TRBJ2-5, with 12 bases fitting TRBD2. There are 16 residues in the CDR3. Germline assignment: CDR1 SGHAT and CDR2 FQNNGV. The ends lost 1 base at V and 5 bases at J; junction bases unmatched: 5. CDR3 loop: CASSLGRTSGKETQYF. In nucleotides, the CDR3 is TGTGCCAGCAGCTTAGGCAGGACTAGCGGGAAGGAGACCCAGTACTTC.

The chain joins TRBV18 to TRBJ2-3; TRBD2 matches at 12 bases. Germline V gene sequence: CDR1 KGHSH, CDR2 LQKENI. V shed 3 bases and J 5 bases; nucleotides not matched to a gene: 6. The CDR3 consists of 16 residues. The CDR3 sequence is CASSPGLAGSVDTQYF. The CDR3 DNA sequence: TGTGCCAGCTCACCCGGACTAGCGGGGTCGGTAGATACGCAGTATTTT.

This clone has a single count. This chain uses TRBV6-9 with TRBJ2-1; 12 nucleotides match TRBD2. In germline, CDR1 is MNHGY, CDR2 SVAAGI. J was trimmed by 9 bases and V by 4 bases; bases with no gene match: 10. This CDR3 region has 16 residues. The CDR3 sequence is CASSFQLLAGGIEQFF. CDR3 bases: TGTGCCAGCAGTTTTCAGCTCCTAGCGGGAGGGATTGAGCAGTTCTTC.

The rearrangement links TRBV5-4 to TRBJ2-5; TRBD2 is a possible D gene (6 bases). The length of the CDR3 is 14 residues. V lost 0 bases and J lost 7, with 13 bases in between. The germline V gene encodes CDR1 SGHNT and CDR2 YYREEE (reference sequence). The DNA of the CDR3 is TGTGCCAGCAGCTTGGCCGGGGGAATTGGGACCCAGTACTTC. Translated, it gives CASSLAGGIGTQYF.

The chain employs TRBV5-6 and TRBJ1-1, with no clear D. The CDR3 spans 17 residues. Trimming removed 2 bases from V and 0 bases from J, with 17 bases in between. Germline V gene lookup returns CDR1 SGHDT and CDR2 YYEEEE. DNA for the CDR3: TGTGCCAGCAGCTTTCGTACCCAGGTGGGGATGAACACTGAAGCTTTCTTT. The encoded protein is CASSFRTQVGMNTEAFF.

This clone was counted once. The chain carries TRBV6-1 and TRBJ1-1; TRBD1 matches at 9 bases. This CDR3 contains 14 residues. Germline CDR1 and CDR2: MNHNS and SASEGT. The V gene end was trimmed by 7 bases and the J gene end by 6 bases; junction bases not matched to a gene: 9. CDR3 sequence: CASTRDRAISEAFF. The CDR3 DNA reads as TGTGCCAGCACCCGGGACAGGGCAATTTCTGAAGCTTTCTTT.

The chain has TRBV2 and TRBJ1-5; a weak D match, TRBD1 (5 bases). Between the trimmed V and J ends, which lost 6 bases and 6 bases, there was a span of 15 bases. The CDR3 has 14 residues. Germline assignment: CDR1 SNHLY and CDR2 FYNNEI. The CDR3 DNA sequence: TGTGCCAGCAGGGTAGCCGGGGGAGGTCAGCCCCAGCATTTT. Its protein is CASRVAGGGQPQHF.

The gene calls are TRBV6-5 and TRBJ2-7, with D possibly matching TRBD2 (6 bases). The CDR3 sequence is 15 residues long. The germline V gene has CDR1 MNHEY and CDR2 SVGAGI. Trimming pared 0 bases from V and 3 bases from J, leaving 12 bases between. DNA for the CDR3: TGTGCCAGCAGTTACTCCCGGGAGAGGAACTACGAGCAGTACTTC. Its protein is CASSYSRERNYEQYF.

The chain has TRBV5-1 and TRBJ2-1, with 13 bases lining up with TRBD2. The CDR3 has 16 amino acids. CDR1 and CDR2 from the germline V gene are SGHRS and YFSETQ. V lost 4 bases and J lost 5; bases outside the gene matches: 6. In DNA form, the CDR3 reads TGCGCCAGCAGCCCCGGACTAGCGGGAGTTCACAATGAGCAGTTCTTC. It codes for CASSPGLAGVHNEQFF.

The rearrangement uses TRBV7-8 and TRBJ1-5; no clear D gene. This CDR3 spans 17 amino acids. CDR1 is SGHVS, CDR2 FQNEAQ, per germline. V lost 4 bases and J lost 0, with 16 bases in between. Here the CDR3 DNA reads TGTGCCAGCAGCTCCCGACAAATCCCTAATAGCAATCAGCCCCAGCATTTT. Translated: CASSSRQIPNSNQPQHF.

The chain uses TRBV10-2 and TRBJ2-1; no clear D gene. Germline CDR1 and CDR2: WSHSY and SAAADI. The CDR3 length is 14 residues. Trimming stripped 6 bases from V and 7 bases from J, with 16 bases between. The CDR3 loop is CASSSILIGNEQFF. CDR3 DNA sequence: TGCGCCAGCAGCAGCATCCTCATCGGGAATGAGCAGTTCTTC.

The CDR3 protein is CSGAGPWRDTQYF. The CDR3 DNA reads TGCAGCGGAGCGGGCCCCTGGCGAGATACGCAGTATTTT. The chain has TRBV29-1 and TRBJ2-3; TRBD2 is a possible D gene (6 bases). Trimming stripped 7 bases from V and 5 bases from J, with 16 bases between. The CDR3 contains 13 residues. Per the germline V gene, CDR1 is SQVTM and CDR2 is ANQGSEA.

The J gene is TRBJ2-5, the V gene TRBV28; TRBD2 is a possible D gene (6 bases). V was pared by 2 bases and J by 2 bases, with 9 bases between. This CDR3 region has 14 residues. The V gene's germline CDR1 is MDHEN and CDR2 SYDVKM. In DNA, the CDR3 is TGTGCCAGCAGTTTAGGAGGGTTGCAAGAGACCCAGTACTTC. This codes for CASSLGGLQETQYF.

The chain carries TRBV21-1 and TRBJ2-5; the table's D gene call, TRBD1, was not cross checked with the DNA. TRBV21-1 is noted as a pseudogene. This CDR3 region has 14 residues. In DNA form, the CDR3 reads TGTGCCAGCAGCAAAGAAGCTGGGCTAGAGACCCAGTACTTC. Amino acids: CASSKEAGLETQYF.

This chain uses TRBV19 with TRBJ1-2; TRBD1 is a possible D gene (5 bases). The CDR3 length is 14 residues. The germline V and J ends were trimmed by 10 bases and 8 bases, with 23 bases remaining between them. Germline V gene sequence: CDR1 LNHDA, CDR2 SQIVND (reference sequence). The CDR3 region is CATAPTAGVGGYTF. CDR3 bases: TGTGCCACCGCCCCAACTGCGGGGGTCGGAGGCTACACCTTC.

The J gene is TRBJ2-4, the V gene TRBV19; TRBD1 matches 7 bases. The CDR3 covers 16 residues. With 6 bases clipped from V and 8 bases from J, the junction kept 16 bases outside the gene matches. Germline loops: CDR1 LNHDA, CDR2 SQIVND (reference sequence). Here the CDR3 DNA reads TGTGCCAGTAGGAACATCCTACAGGGGCCTGGGGACATTCAGTACTTC. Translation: CASRNILQGPGDIQYF.

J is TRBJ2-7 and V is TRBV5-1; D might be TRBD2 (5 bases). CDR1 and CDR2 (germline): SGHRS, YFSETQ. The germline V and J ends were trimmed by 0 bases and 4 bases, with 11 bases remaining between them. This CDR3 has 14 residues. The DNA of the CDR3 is TGCGCCAGCAGCTTGGTCCCGGGGAAGTACGAGCAGTACTTC. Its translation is CASSLVPGKYEQYF.

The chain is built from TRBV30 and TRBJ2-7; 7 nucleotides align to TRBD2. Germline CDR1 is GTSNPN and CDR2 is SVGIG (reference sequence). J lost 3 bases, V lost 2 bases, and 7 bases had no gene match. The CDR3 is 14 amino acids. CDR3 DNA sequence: TGTGCCTGGAGTCCCAGACTAGCCAACTACGAGCAGTACTTC. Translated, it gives CAWSPRLANYEQYF.

CDR3 bases: TGTGCCAGCAGCAAGGGACAGATGAACACCGGGGAGCTGTTTTTT. This encodes CASSKGQMNTGELFF. The genes are TRBV11-3 and TRBJ2-2, with 7 bases matching TRBD1. CDR3 length: 15 amino acids. Looked up from germline, CDR1 is SGHNT and CDR2 is YENEEA. Trimming removed 5 bases from V and 1 base from J; junction bases left unmatched: 4. The variable domain in full, with the rest retrieved from reference TRBV11-3 and TRBJ2-2, is EAGVVQSPRYKIIEKKQPVAFWCNPISGHNTLYWYLQNLGQGPELLIRYENEEAVDDSQLPKDRFSAERLKGVDSTLKIQPAELGDSAVYLCASSKGQMNTGELFFGEGSRLTVL.

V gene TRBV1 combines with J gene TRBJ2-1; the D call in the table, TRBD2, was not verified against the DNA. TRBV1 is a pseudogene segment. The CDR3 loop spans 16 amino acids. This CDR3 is CTSSHTRLSSYNEQFF. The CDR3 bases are TGCACCAGCAGCCACACCCGTCTATCCTCCTACAATGAGCAGTTCTTC.

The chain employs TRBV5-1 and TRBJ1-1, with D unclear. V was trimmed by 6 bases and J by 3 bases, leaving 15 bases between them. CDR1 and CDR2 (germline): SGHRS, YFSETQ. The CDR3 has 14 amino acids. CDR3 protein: CASTFDGMDTEAFF. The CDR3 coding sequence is TGCGCCAGCACCTTTGACGGGATGGACACTGAAGCTTTCTTT.

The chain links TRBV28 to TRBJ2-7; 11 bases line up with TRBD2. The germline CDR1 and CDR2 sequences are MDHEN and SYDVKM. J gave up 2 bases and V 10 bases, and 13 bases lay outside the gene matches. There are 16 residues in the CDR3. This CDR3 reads CATQYGGTSGPYEQYF. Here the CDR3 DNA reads TGTGCCACTCAATACGGAGGGACTAGCGGACCCTACGAGCAGTACTTC.

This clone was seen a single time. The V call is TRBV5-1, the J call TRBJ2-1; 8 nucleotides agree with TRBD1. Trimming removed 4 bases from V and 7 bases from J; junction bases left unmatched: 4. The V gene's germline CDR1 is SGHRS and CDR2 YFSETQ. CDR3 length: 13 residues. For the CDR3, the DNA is TGCGCCAGCAGCGTAGGACAGGGTAATGAGCAGTTCTTC. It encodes CASSVGQGNEQFF.

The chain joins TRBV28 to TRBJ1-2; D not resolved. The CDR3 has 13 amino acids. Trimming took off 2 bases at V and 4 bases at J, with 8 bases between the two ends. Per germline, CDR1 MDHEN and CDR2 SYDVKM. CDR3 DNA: TGTGCCAGCAGTTTACCCCAGACCTATGGCTACACCTTC. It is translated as CASSLPQTYGYTF.

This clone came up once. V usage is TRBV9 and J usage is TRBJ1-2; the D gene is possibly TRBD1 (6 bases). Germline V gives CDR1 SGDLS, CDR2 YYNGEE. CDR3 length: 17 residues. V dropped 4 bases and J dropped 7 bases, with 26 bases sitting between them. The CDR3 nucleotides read TGTGCCAGCAGCTATTATGGGGGCCGGGACTCCATGTTTGGCTACACCTTC. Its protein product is CASSYYGGRDSMFGYTF.

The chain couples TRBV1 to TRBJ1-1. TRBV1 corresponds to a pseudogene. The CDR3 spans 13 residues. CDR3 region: CTSSQGEDTEAFF. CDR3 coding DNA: TGCACCAGCAGCCAAGGGGAGGACACTGAAGCTTTCTTT.

This CDR3 reads CASSPRRTANEKLFF. CDR3 DNA sequence: TGTGCCAGCAGCCCTCGGAGGACAGCTAATGAAAAACTGTTTTTT. The chain is built from TRBV6-5 and TRBJ1-4, with D perhaps TRBD1 (6 bases). The germline CDR1 and CDR2 sequences are MNHEY and SVGAGI. The V end lost 6 bases, the J end lost 3 bases, and 14 bases lay between the germline ends. The CDR3 covers 15 residues.

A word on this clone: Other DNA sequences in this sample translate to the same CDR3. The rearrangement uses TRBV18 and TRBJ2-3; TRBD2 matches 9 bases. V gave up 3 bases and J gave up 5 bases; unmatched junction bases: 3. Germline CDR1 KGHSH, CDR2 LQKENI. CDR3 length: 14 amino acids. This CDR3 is CASSPLAGVDTQYF. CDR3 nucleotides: TGTGCCAGCTCACCCTTAGCGGGAGTAGATACGCAGTATTTT.

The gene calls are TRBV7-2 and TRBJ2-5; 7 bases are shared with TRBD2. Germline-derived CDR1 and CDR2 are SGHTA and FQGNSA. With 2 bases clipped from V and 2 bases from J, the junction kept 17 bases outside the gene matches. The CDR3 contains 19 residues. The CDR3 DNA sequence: TGTGCCAGCAGCTTAAGCGGGGCCCTTGGTGGAGGGCGGCAAGAGACCCAGTACTTC. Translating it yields CASSLSGALGGGRQETQYF.

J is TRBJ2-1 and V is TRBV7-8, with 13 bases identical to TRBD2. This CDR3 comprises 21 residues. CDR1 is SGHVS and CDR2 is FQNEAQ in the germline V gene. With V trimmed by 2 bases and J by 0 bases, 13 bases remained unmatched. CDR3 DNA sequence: TGTGCCAGCAGCTTACCCAAAAGAGGGACTAGCGGGAACTTCTCCTACAATGAGCAGTTCTTC. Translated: CASSLPKRGTSGNFSYNEQFF.